The TCR beta chain described here comes from a study of cytomegalovirus exposure and HLA in healthy donors (dated by TCRdb to about 2017). Regarding the study in general: An earlier analysis of some 600 of the donors reported 250 to 350 Gb of sequence data and around 100 million unique TCR beta sequences obtained from 150 million to 200 million T cells. A later analysis re-analyzed previously published TCR beta repertoires from 600 to 850 donors and added high-resolution HLA genotyping to study TCR occurrence patterns. Using immunosequencing, the study profiled T cell repertoires from fewer than 700 subjects and related those repertoires to cytomegalovirus serostatus. To predict cytomegalovirus infection status, the study combined high-throughput TCR immunosequencing, statistical association of individual TCRs with disease status, and machine learning. Typing coverage varied by locus: about 620-630 donors for A, B, C, DRB1 and DQB1; around 560 for DQA1; approximately 570 for DPA1; more than 450 for DPB1. All discovery cohort repertoires had been generated on a single sequencing platform. An early release covering 550 to 650 HLA-typed donors comprised about 300 gigabases of sequencing data and around 80 million unique TCR sequences. Of the roughly 410 genotyped donors, roughly 76% were placed in the genetic ancestry cluster associated with self-reported Caucasian donors. Along with the approximately 670-subject first cohort, a separate validation cohort of around 120 different subjects was used. On average, roughly 250,000 unique TCR beta nucleotide sequences were sequenced per donor among about 400 genotyped donors of the cohort, with about 17% of those sequences being non-productive. The study aimed to test whether signatures of past pathogen exposure could be identified by cataloging public T cell receptors. Roughly 5 DR-DQ haplotypes were handled as single units for association and clustering because linkage in the cohort was strong. Donor age, sex, ethnicity and CMV serostatus were compiled together with the repertoire data. An earlier analysis of some 600 of the donors applied high-throughput TCR beta sequencing to assess whether each TCR beta V gene segment acted as functional or pseudogenic. Rather than using new phenotypic data, the later analysis identified candidate immune exposures from TCR beta sequences and from how often those sequences occurred across donors. Genome-wide SNP genotypes for about three fifths of the roughly 670 donors were used in a later genetic analysis, which treated that subset as a discovery cohort. Class I and class II HLA loci were covered by the typing at four-digit resolution.

The cohort was made up of roughly 670 healthy bone marrow donors. At the time of sampling, all cohort members were nominally healthy, though unrecorded immune exposures were likely present. The donor tested CMV seronegative and was one of the 352 seronegative cohort members. A peripheral blood sample was collected from each donor, and TCR beta sequencing was performed on peripheral blood mononuclear cells. The Qiagen DNeasy Blood Extraction Kit was used to extract genomic DNA from the blood cell samples. Per the germline V gene, MNHEY is the CDR1 and SVGAGI is the CDR2. Including cysteine and phenylalanine, the CDR3 has 13 amino acids. Of all the DNA, just the CDR3 is kept, 39 bases in frame from base 1. Trimming at the junction amounts to 2 bases on V and 4 bases on J, and the germline ends lie 3 bases apart. What the study reported, not specific to this receptor: In this cohort, only TCR beta chains were sequenced, and detectable features were limited by the absence of alpha or paired-chain data. According to a later analysis, parvovirus B19, influenza, CMV and Epstein-Barr virus appeared linked to several top co-occurrence clusters. Because HLA typing was unavailable for some donors at each locus, only the typed subset was used in association tests. V-gene and J-gene trimming of TCR beta chains was associated with a missense DCLRE1C variant in a later genetic analysis, and the association was replicated in an independent cohort. In a later analysis, HLA-associated TCR beta chains showed more clonal expansion and lower generation probabilities than non-associated chains that were equally common. The study gave a list of about 150 TCR beta chains associated with cytomegalovirus. In a later analysis, the rate of TCR association differed among HLA loci, with DRB1 alleles having the most associated TCRs and HLA-C alleles having the fewest. The classifier was reported to diagnose cytomegalovirus status with high specificity and sensitivity in both the original cohort and the validation cohort. The sequencing pipeline was judged likely to have produced a cluster of highly shared sequence variants as a technical artifact. Immune exposure information for the cohort was limited to CMV serostatus. When HLA alleles, especially DR and DQ, strongly co-occurred, TCR associations were difficult to assign to individual alleles. Most CMV-associated TCR beta chains appeared to be HLA-restricted in a later analysis, and the HLA associations seemed to be driven largely by CMV exposure. Across donors, most TCR sequences were observed very rarely, whereas some public TCRs were present in many individuals. A later genetic analysis reported fewer N-insertions in productive TCRs among donors in an Asian-associated ancestry cluster than the approximately 670-donor mean. Three of the identified cytomegalovirus-associated TCR beta chains were confirmed in vitro to be specific for cytomegalovirus antigens. Roughly uniform sequencing depth across donors was assumed in presence/absence analyses, although this assumption may not hold. In a later analysis, around 15,000 TCR beta sequences were associated with specific HLA alleles at a false discovery rate of 0.05. The authors suggested that the approach could potentially be generalized to other disease states and immunological phenotypes. Correlated functional status among segregating V segments might reflect linkage disequilibrium, but an unknown experimental factor could not be ruled out. The 87-base-pair reads could not distinguish some IMGT-functional V segments, including TRBV6-2 and TRBV6-3, so those segments were excluded. An earlier analysis of approximately 530 of the donors showed that most TCR beta V segments appeared in productive rearrangements either about 90% or about 30% of the time, which broadly matched IMGT annotations. The earlier analysis of 587 of the donors excluded some 15 rarely observed V segments, including chromosome 9 orphons, because counts were too low. A further reported finding was that TCR beta sequences accurately predicted the HLA-A and HLA-B alleles for most subjects in the first cohort.

With respect to this clone: The antigen it recognizes is unknown. No clone much larger than this one lies a single base away; base qualities are absent.

The library was built by means of the immunoSEQ multiplex PCR assay. For the multiplex PCR, a mixture combining 60 forward primers for TCR Vbeta segments and 13 reverse primers for TCR Jbeta segments was used. The CDR3 region of rearranged TCR beta genes was amplified from genomic DNA with a multiplex PCR assay. The Illumina HiSeq System was used to sequence the amplified TCR beta libraries as 87-base-pair reads. Per the authors' processing: Across the roughly 700 repertoires, a later analysis counted 80 million or so unique TCR beta chains, approximately 12 million of which were shared by at least two donors. Raw reads were error-corrected and collapsed into unique sequences with a nearest-neighbor algorithm that merged closely related sequences to remove PCR and sequencing errors. V, D and J gene segments were assigned by aligning CDR3 sequences to IMGT reference sequences. Each retained sequence needed at least a six-nucleotide match to both a V gene segment and a J gene segment. A rearrangement was called productive if the CDR3 had no stop codons and remained in frame with V and J, and every other rearrangement was called non-productive. Following IMGT convention, CDR3 was defined as the stretch from the second conserved V-encoded cysteine up to the conserved J-encoded phenylalanine. The earlier analysis of about 610 of the donors excluded any sequence lacking an unambiguous match to a single V gene segment. In an earlier analysis of about 590 of the donors, a V segment was called functional when productive rearrangements were above 56.7%, and segregating when the standard deviation between donors exceeded 5%. A statistical classification framework was built for diagnosing cytomegalovirus status from the catalog of TCR beta chain sequences. In a later analysis, TCR nucleotide sequences were compared against IMGT/GENE-DB human TR gene sequences so that V and J genes could be assigned. In a later analysis, CDR3 sequences and most-parsimonious VDJ recombination scenarios were assigned using the TCRdist pipeline. A later analysis defined each TCR beta chain by its CDR3 amino acid sequence plus V-gene family, and excluded reads lacking a unique V-gene family. To address suspected cross-contamination and a sequencing artifact, a later analysis removed a few hundred highly shared, low-generation-probability nucleotide sequences. A later analysis calculated a clonal expansion index for each public chain from normalized within-repertoire ranks of inferred template counts. Generation probabilities in a later analysis came from a VDJ recombination model fitted to out-of-frame rearrangements, and those results were checked against IGoR. A later analysis scored TCR-TCR, TCR-HLA and TCR-CMV co-occurrence with hypergeometric tests, applying a repertoire-size bias correction to TCR pairs. To estimate false discovery rates, a later analysis permuted the HLA or CMV assignments 20 times. A later analysis grouped co-occurring TCRs with DBSCAN, adding TCRdist sequence similarity when clustering within HLA-allele-positive subsets. Co-occurrence clustering excluded repertoires with fewer than 30,000 or more than 120,000 public chains, plus five with anomalous nucleotide sharing. The immuneACCESS repertoire file appears here via TCRdb, limited to in-frame rearrangements. These files lack a portion of the clones; in checked studies, under half of the deficit traces to unresolved V genes, and the cause of the others is not known. That table furnishes V, J and clone size, whereas the DNA furnished D and trimming. For this sample the table gives 130,000 to 150,000 clones, of which about two thirds were detected only once. The ten largest clones represent roughly 4.7% of the sample.

Sequenced input: PBMCs. This receptor was obtained from a man aged 60 to 69 in good health and CMV-seronegative. The sequence joins TRBV6-5 to TRBJ2-6; no confident D gene assignment can be made. This receptor carries the CDR3 CASSYVGANVLTF. The base sequence is TGTGCCAGCAGTTACGTAGGGGCCAACGTCCTGACTTTC.